The subject of this entry is one TCR beta chain. These data are taken from a study of control samples from healthy donors and cancer patients. Measured with immunoSEQ multiplex PCR; TCRdb has only the in-frame clones, and not every one. The sample consists of roughly 180,000 clones, more than 85% of them appearing once. The junction had 5 bases not matched to a gene; V was cut back by 7 bases and J by 4 bases. Germline-derived CDR1 and CDR2 are ENHRY and SYGVKD. There are 14 residues in the CDR3. The genes are TRBV10-3 and TRBJ1-3, with 9 positions matching TRBD1. The sample was blood. The clonotype originates from a middle-aged woman in good health. The CDR3 bases are TGTGCCATCAAAGGACAGGGGTACGGAAACACCATATATTTT. This gives the protein CAIKGQGYGNTIYF.